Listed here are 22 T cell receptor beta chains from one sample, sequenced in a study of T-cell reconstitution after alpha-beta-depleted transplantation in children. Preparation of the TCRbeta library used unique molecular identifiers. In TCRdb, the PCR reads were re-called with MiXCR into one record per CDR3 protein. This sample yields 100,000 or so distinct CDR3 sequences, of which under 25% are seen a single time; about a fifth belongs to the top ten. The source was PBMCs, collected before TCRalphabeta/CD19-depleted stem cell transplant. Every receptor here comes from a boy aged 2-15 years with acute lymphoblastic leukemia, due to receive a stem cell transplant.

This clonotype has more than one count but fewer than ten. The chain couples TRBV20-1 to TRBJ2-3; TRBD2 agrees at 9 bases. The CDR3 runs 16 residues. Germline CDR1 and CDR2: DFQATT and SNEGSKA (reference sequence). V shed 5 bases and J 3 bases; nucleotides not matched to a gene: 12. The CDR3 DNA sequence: TGCAGTGCTCCCTCCCGACTAGCGGAGCTGACAGATACGCAGTATTTT. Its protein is CSAPSRLAELTDTQYF.

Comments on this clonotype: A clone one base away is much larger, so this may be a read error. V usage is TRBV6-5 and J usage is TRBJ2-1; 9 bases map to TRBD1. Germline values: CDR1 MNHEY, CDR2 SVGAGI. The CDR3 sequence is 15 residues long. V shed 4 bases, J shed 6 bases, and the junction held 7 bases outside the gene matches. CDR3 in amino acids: CASSSRDRDFNEQFF. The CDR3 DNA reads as TGTGCCAGCAGTTCCCGGGACAGGGATTTCAATGAGCAGTTCTTC.

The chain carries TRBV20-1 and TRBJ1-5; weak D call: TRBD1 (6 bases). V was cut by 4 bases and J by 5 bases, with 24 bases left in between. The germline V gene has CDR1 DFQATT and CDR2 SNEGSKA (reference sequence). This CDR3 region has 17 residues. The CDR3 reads CSATGIPGQGTYQPQHF. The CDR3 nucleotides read TGCAGTGCTACAGGGATACCGGGACAAGGAACCTATCAGCCCCAGCATTTT.

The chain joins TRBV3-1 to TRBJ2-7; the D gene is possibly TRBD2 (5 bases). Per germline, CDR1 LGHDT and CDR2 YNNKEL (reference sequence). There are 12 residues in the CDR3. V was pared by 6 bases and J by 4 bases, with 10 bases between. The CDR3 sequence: CASSHGVYEQYF. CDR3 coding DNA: TGTGCCAGCAGTCACGGGGTTTACGAGCAGTACTTC.

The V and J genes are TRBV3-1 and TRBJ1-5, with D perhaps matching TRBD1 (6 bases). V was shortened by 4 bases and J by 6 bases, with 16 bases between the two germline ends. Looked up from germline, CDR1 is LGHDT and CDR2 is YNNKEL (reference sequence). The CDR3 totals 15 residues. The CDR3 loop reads CASSRSTGMGQPQHF. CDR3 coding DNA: TGTGCCAGCAGCCGTTCAACAGGGATGGGTCAGCCCCAGCATTTT.

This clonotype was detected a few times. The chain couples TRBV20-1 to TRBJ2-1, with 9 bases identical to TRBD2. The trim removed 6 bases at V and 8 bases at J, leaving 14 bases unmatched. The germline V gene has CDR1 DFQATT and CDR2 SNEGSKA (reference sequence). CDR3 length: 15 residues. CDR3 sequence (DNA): TGCAGTGCGCAGTCGGTGACTAGCGGAGGCCATGAGCAGTTCTTC. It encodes CSAQSVTSGGHEQFF.

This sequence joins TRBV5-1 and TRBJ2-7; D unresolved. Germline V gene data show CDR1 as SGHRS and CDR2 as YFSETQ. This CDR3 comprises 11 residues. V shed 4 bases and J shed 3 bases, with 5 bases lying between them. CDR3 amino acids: CASSKDYEQYF. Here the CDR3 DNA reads TGCGCCAGCAGCAAAGACTACGAGCAGTACTTC.

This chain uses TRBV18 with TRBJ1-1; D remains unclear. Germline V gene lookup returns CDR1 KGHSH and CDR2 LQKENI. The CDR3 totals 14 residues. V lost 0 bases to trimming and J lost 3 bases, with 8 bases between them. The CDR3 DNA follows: TGTGCCAGCTCACCACCGGGGTCATACACTGAAGCTTTCTTT. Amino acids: CASSPPGSYTEAFF.

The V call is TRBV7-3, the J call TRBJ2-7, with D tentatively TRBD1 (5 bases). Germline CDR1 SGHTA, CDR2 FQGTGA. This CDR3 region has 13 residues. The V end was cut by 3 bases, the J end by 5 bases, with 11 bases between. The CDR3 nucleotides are TGTGCCAGCAGCTTGATAGGACAAAACGAGCAGTACTTC. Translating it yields CASSLIGQNEQYF.

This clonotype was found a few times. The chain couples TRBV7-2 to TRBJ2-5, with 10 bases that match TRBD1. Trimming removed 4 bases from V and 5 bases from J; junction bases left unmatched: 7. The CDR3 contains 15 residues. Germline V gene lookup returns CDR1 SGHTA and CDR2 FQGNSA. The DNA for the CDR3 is TGTGCCAGCAGCTCAGGGACAGGGGTAGGGGAGACCCAGTACTTC. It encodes CASSSGTGVGETQYF.

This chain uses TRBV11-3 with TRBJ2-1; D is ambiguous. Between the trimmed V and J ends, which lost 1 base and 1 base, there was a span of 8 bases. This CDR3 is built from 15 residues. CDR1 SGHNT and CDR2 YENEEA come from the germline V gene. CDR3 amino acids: CASSLGSLSYNEQFF. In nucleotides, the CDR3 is TGTGCCAGCAGCTTAGGGTCGCTTTCCTACAATGAGCAGTTCTTC.

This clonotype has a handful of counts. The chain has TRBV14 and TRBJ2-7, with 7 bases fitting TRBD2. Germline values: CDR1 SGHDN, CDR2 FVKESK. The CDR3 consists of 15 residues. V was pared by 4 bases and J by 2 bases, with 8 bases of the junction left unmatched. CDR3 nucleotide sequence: TGTGCCAGCAGCCCGCTAGGAGCGGGGCCCTACGAGCAGTACTTC. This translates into CASSPLGAGPYEQYF. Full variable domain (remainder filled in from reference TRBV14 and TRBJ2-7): EAGVTQFPSHSVIEKGQTVTLRCDPISGHDNLYWYRRVMGKEIKFLLHFVKESKQDESGMPNNRFLAERTGGTYSTLKVQPAELEDSGVYFCASSPLGAGPYEQYFGPGTRLTVT.

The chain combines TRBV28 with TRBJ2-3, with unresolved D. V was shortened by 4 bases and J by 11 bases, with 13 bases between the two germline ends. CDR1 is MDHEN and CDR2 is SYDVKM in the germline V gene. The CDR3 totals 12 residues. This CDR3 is CASSSTTIRQYF. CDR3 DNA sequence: TGTGCCAGCAGTTCAACTACGATCAGGCAGTATTTT.

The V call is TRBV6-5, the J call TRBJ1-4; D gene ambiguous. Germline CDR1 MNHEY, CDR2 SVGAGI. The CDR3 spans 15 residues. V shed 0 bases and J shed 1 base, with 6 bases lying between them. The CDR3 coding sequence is TGTGCCAGCAGTTACTCGGGAGGAACTAATGAAAAACTGTTTTTT. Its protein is CASSYSGGTNEKLFF.

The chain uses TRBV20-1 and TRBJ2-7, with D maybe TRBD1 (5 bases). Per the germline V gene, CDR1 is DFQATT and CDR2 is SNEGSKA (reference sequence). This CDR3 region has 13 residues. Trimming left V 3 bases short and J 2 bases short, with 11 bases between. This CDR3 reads CSARSRATYEQYF. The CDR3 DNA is TGCAGTGCTAGGAGCAGGGCCACCTACGAGCAGTACTTC.

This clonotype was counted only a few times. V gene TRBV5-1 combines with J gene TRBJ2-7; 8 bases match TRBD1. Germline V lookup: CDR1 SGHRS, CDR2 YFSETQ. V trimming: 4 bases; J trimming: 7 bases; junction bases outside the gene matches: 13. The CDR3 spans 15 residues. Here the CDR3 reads CASSPTGTGREEQYF. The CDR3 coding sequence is TGCGCCAGCAGCCCTACCGGGACAGGCCGTGAAGAGCAGTACTTC.

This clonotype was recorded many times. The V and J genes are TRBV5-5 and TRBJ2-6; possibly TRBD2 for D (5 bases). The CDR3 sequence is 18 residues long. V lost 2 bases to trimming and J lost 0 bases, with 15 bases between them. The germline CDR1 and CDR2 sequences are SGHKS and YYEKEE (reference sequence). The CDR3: CASSLGGPLLSGANVLTF. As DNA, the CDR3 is TGTGCCAGCAGCTTAGGAGGTCCTCTCCTCTCTGGGGCCAACGTCCTGACTTTC.

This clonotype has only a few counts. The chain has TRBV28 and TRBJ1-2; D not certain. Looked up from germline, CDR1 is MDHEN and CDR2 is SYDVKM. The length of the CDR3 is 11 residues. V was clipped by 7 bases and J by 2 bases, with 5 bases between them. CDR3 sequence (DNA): TGTGCCAGCATGTCCAACTATGGCTACACCTTC. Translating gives CASMSNYGYTF.

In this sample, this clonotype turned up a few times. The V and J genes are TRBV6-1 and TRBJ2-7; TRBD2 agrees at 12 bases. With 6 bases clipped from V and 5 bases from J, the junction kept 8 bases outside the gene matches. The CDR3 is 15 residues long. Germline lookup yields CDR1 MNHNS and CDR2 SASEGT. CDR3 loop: CASRPTSGSTHEQYF. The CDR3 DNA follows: TGTGCCAGCAGGCCGACTAGCGGGAGTACCCACGAGCAGTACTTC.

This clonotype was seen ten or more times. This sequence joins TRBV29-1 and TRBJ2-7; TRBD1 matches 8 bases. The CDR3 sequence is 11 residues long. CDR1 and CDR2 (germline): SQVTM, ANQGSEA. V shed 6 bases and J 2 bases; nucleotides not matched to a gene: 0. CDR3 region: CSVTGAYEQYF. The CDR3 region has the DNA TGCAGCGTGACAGGGGCCTACGAGCAGTACTTC.

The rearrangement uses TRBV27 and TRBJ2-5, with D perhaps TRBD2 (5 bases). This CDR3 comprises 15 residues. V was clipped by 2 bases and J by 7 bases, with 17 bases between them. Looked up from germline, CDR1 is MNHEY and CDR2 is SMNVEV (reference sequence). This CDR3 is CASSLTWAEVGTQYF. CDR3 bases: TGTGCCAGCAGTTTAACTTGGGCGGAGGTGGGGACCCAGTACTTC.

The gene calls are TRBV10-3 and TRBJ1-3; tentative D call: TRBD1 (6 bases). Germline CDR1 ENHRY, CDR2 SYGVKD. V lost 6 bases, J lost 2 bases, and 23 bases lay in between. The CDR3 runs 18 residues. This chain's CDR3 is CAIRPTGKLIRAGNTIYF. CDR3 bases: TGTGCCATCAGGCCGACAGGAAAGCTCATCCGGGCTGGAAACACCATATATTTT.